This T cell receptor beta chain was obtained from a study of molecular identifiers for immune sequencing clone quantification (dated by TCRdb to 2016 to 2019). Some background on the complete study: For a replicate experiment, the RNA from either approximately 20,000 or 100,000 naive CD8 T cells was divided into five aliquots, and four of those aliquots went on to sequencing. This methods study used CD8 T cells to benchmark TCR RNA copy counting and molecular-identifier clustering-based TCR repertoire sequencing (MIDCIRS).

On the study overall, not on this receptor specifically: In CMV-specific effector cells, over 99% of molecules were held by clones above 20 RNA copies, whereas under 1% of molecules were held by such clones in naive cells. Spiked-in Jurkat TCR RNA equivalent to a single cell was reported to be detectable even among over 800,000 naive CD8 T cells. Naive libraries contained spiked-in Jurkat TCR RNA (approximately nine copies' worth), which is not part of the donor repertoire. When barcode sub-clustering was left out, chimeric consensus sequences inflated TCR diversity, with chimeras reaching as high as 47%. Modeling indicated approximately 3 TCR RNA copies recovered per cell, compared with about 9.7 by digital PCR, which implies a capture efficiency of approximately 30%. Identical TCR molecules sharing a barcode could cause highly expanded clone sizes to be underestimated.

Concerning this clonotype itself: Its antigen is not yet known. A much larger clone is a single base away; this may be a read error. The CDR3 carries no conserved terminal phenylalanine or tryptophan, so it likely arises from a read error.

Library preparation used PCR. Instrument on record: Illumina HiSeq 4000. Preparation of bulk TCR libraries followed a previously described approach, with the TCR primers listed in Table S5. Purification of total RNA was performed with the Qiagen AllPrep DNA/RNA kit. Before analysis, reads from multiple sequencing runs of the same library were pooled. The paper's data handling went like this. Reads were retained only if the reads had an exact TCR constant sequence, and the retained reads were trimmed to 150 nt and grouped according to their 12-nt molecular barcodes. Within each barcode group, reads were sub-clustered at a 15% Levenshtein threshold, and quality-weighted consensus sequences were built per RNA molecule. Non-functional sequences were removed, as were lower-count sequences one edit away from another. On the basis of fitting two negative binomial distributions, barcode sub-clusters with fewer than 20% of the maximum read count were discarded. TCRdb ran its own pipeline on the public reads, namely fastp trimming at Q25 and MiXCR clone calling, and kept in-frame beta chains. Each record represents a unique CDR3 protein, reported with the most common genes and DNA among its rows. The authors' filters were not applied to this entry. The sample includes 490,000 or so distinct CDR3 sequences, with roughly a fifth observed a single time. Around 0.84% of the sample lies in the top ten.

Naive CD8 T cell libraries were made from around 20,000 to 1,000,000 sorted cells using 10%, 30% or 50% of purified RNA. Naive CD8 T cells were FACS-sorted as CD8+CD4-CCR7+CD45RA+ on a BD FACSAria II into RLT Plus buffer. Detection sensitivity was tested by spiking Jurkat RNA equal to roughly ten TCR copies' worth into samples containing roughly 18,000-1,000,000 naive CD8 T cells. Enrichment of CD8 T cells was performed with RosetteSep CD8+ T Cell Enrichment Cocktail and Ficoll-Paque, after which ACK red cell lysis was carried out. The sample consisted of naive CD8+ T cells from blood, with Jurkat cell RNA spiked in. The cell subset or site label corresponds to: FACS-sorted CD8+CD4-CCR7+CD45RA+ naive T cells. This clonotype was obtained from a human donor in good health. Some libraries in this study had Jurkat cell RNA spiked in.

In nucleotides, the sequence is TGTGCCAGCAGTTTGAGCGGGCTGAGCACAGATACGCAGTATTCT. Its coded protein is CASSLSGLSTDTQYS. The chain links TRBV27 with TRBJ2-3; TRBD2 could be the D gene, as 6 bases match. Taken from the germline V gene (reference sequence), the CDR1 and CDR2 loops are MNHEY and SMNVEV. The CDR3 is 15 residues long, counting both termini. Just CDR3 DNA is preserved here, 45 bases in frame from base 1. V is shortened by 3 bases, J by 0 bases, and the region joining them spans 10 bases.